The next 25 T cell receptor beta chains were all read from a single sample in a study of T cell changes during pregnancy in multiple sclerosis. The assay was immunoSEQ multiplex PCR, and TCRdb's table has in-frame clones only and misses some. The sample has approximately 41,000 clones; approximately 89% are singletons. The sequenced sample was CD4+ T cells from peripheral blood mononuclear cells, obtained in the first trimester of pregnancy. The receptors shown here come from a female donor with multiple sclerosis, enrolled in a pregnancy study.

The CDR3 nucleotides read TGCGCCAGCAGTTCCGGGACTAGCGGCACCTACGAGCAGTACTTC. Protein product: CASSSGTSGTYEQYF. The chain carries TRBV10-1 and TRBJ2-7; 11 nucleotides line up with TRBD2. The CDR3 extends over 15 amino acids. Germline CDR1 WNHNN, CDR2 SYGVQD (reference sequence). Trimming removed 5 bases from V and 2 bases from J; junction bases left unmatched: 5.

The J gene is TRBJ2-3, the V gene TRBV18; 7 nucleotides align to TRBD2. Germline V gene sequence: CDR1 KGHSH, CDR2 LQKENI. Trimming at V came to 0 bases and at J to 4 bases, leaving 7 bases not matched to a gene. The length of the CDR3 is 16 residues. The CDR3 is CASSPPAGERADTQYF. CDR3 bases: TGTGCCAGCTCACCACCGGCGGGAGAACGGGCAGATACGCAGTATTTT.

This clone has only one observation. The V and J genes are TRBV9 and TRBJ1-2, with TRBD1 as a possible D gene (6 bases). Trimming stripped 0 bases from V and 6 bases from J, with 9 bases between. The CDR3 spans 13 residues. Per germline, CDR1 SGDLS and CDR2 YYNGEE. The CDR3 DNA follows: TGTGCCAGCAGCGTAGAACAGGGACATGGCTACACCTTC. Protein sequence: CASSVEQGHGYTF.

The chain carries TRBV6-1 and TRBJ1-2; D call uncertain. V lost 9 bases and J lost 3, with 14 bases in between. The V gene's germline CDR1 is MNHNS and CDR2 SASEGT. CDR3 length: 13 residues. CDR3 protein: CASSPGEHYGYTF. In DNA, the CDR3 is TGTGCCAGTTCACCGGGAGAGCACTATGGCTACACCTTC.

The sample holds a few counts of this clone. This rearrangement joins TRBV7-2 to TRBJ2-3, with TRBD2 identical over 9 bases. Germline V gene sequence: CDR1 SGHTA, CDR2 FQGNSA. V gave up 2 bases and J gave up 6 bases; unmatched junction bases: 6. This CDR3 is 15 amino acids long. This CDR3 is CASSLSSGSLDTQYF. CDR3 bases: TGTGCCAGCAGCTTAAGTAGCGGGAGTTTGGATACGCAGTATTTT.

This clone has a count of ten or more. The chain combines TRBV5-1 with TRBJ1-1, with TRBD1 identical over 7 bases. The CDR3 runs to 14 residues. From germline, CDR1 is SGHRS and CDR2 YFSETQ. V trimming: 7 bases; J trimming: 1 base; junction bases outside the gene matches: 7. The CDR3 sequence is CASQGGTGNTEAFF. CDR3 in DNA: TGCGCCAGCCAGGGGGGCACAGGGAACACTGAAGCTTTCTTT.

The CDR3 loop is CASSPPARGEAFF. In DNA form, the CDR3 reads TGTGCCAGCTCACCTCCGGCTCGGGGAGAAGCTTTCTTT. The genes are TRBV18 and TRBJ1-1; D is undetermined. Germline CDR1 and CDR2: KGHSH and LQKENI. V gave up 3 bases and J gave up 8 bases, with 13 bases separating them. The CDR3 is made up of 13 amino acids.

The chain couples TRBV30 to TRBJ2-7, with D possibly matching TRBD1 (6 bases). The CDR3 extends over 12 amino acids. V dropped 4 bases and J dropped 4 bases, with 11 bases sitting between them. The germline gives CDR1 GTSNPN, CDR2 SVGIG (reference sequence). CDR3 loop: CAWNSGVYEQYF. DNA of the CDR3: TGTGCCTGGAATTCAGGGGTTTACGAGCAGTACTTC. Full variable domain (rest looked up from reference TRBV30 and TRBJ2-7): SQTIHQWPATLVQPVGSPLSLECTVEGTSNPNLYWYRQAAGRGLQLLFYSVGIGQISSEVPQNLSASRPQDRQFILSSKKLLLSDSGFYLCAWNSGVYEQYFGPGTRLTVT.

This chain joins TRBV11-3 and TRBJ2-2, with 10 positions matching TRBD2. The CDR3 consists of 15 residues. V was clipped by 6 bases and J by 7 bases; unmatched bases: 8. Germline V gene data show CDR1 as SGHNT and CDR2 as YENEEA. Here the CDR3 DNA reads TGTGCCAGCAGTCCCGGGACTAGCGTAAGCGGGGAGCTGTTTTTT. Encoded protein: CASSPGTSVSGELFF.

The V call is TRBV2, the J call TRBJ2-1; D uncertain. Per the germline V gene, CDR1 is SNHLY and CDR2 is FYNNEI. V was pared by 2 bases and J by 4 bases, with 6 bases between. There are 13 residues in the CDR3. CDR3 sequence: CASSERVYNEQFF. As DNA, the CDR3 is TGTGCCAGCAGTGAACGCGTTTACAATGAGCAGTTCTTC.

The J gene is TRBJ1-5, the V gene TRBV4-3; the D gene is possibly TRBD1 (6 bases). Trimming shortened V by 4 bases and J by 5 bases, and 12 bases separated the two germline ends. The length of the CDR3 is 14 residues. CDR1 is LGHNA and CDR2 is YSLEER in the germline V gene. The CDR3 coding sequence is TGCGCCAGCAGCCCCGGACAGTATGATCAGCCCCAGCATTTT. Amino acid sequence: CASSPGQYDQPQHF.

The gene calls are TRBV30 and TRBJ2-6; D possibly corresponds to TRBD1 (5 bases). The CDR3 spans 15 residues. The V gene's germline CDR1 is GTSNPN and CDR2 SVGIG (reference sequence). Trimming took 2 bases from V and 0 from J, leaving 8 bases between them. The CDR3 loop is CAWSFRVSGANVLTF. In nucleotides, the CDR3 is TGTGCCTGGAGTTTCAGGGTCTCTGGGGCCAACGTCCTGACTTTC.

This clone has just one count. The chain combines TRBV19 with TRBJ2-7, with a possible D match to TRBD2 (5 bases). Germline values: CDR1 LNHDA, CDR2 SQIVND (reference sequence). The CDR3 loop spans 15 amino acids. V was pared by 5 bases and J by 3 bases, with 17 bases between. CDR3 DNA: TGTGCCAGTAGTTCCGCGGCCGGGAATGTCTACGAGCAGTACTTC. It is translated as CASSSAAGNVYEQYF.

The chain has TRBV27 and TRBJ1-2, with D possibly TRBD1 on 5 matching bases. Trimming took 2 bases from V and 5 from J, leaving 15 bases between them. This CDR3 is built from 15 residues. Germline CDR1 reads MNHEY; CDR2 reads SMNVEV (reference sequence). In DNA form, the CDR3 reads TGTGCCAGCAGTTTAGAGGGGAGGGCGGGGTATGGCTACACCTTC. Protein: CASSLEGRAGYGYTF.

This sequence joins TRBV7-2 and TRBJ2-7; a possible D gene is TRBD2 (7 bases). This CDR3 has 15 amino acids. V gave up 4 bases and J gave up 2 bases, with 15 bases separating them. Germline values: CDR1 SGHTA, CDR2 FQGNSA. The CDR3 reads CASSSEGGRAYEQYF. DNA for the CDR3: TGTGCCAGCAGCTCCGAGGGGGGGCGCGCCTACGAGCAGTACTTC.

This chain connects TRBV14 to TRBJ1-1; unclear D gene. The germline V gene encodes CDR1 SGHDN and CDR2 FVKESK. The V end lost 2 bases, the J end lost 4 bases, and 5 bases lay between the germline ends. The CDR3 loop spans 12 amino acids. The CDR3 reads CASSQRGTEAFF. DNA of the CDR3: TGTGCCAGCAGCCAACGGGGCACTGAAGCTTTCTTT.

V is TRBV6-6 and J is TRBJ2-2; the match to TRBD1 covers 10 bases. Trimming at V came to 9 bases and at J to 6 bases, leaving 7 bases not matched to a gene. Germline V CDR1 and CDR2: MNHNY, SVGAGI (reference sequence). The CDR3 totals 14 residues. The CDR3 loop is CASNWDRGPGELFF. As DNA, the CDR3 is TGTGCCAGTAACTGGGACAGGGGCCCCGGGGAGCTGTTTTTT.

V and J are TRBV28 and TRBJ2-7; 7 bases agree with TRBD1. V trimming: 10 bases; J trimming: 4 bases; junction bases outside the gene matches: 10. The CDR3 covers 13 residues. Germline V gene sequence: CDR1 MDHEN, CDR2 SYDVKM. The chain's CDR3 is CAIGQESLYEQYF. The DNA for the CDR3 is TGTGCCATCGGACAGGAATCCCTATACGAGCAGTACTTC. The full variable domain, completed using reference TRBV28 and TRBJ2-7, is DVKVTQSSRYLVKRTGEKVFLECVQDMDHENMFWYRQDPGLGLRLIYFSYDVKMKEKGDIPEGYSVSREKKERFSLILESASTNQTSMYLCAIGQESLYEQYFGPGTRLTVT.

This clone was observed a single time. The V call is TRBV28, the J call TRBJ2-2; a weak D match, TRBD1 (6 bases). Germline lookup yields CDR1 MDHEN and CDR2 SYDVKM. V dropped 5 bases and J dropped 3 bases, with 10 bases sitting between them. This CDR3 spans 14 amino acids. DNA for the CDR3: TGTGCCAGCAGTCTGGGGGCGCACACCGGGGAGCTGTTTTTT. Translating it yields CASSLGAHTGELFF.

This chain uses TRBV4-1 with TRBJ2-5; 8 nucleotides agree with TRBD2. This CDR3 comprises 18 residues. The J segment lost 2 bases and the V segment lost 0 bases, leaving 11 bases of the junction unmatched. Germline CDR1 reads MGHRA; CDR2 reads YSYEKL. Here the CDR3 DNA reads TGCGCCAGCAGCCAAGAATCGACGCGAGCGGGAGTACAAGAGACCCAGTACTTC. Amino acids: CASSQESTRAGVQETQYF.

The chain has TRBV10-2 and TRBJ1-5; no definite D call. The CDR3 spans 13 residues. The germline V and J ends were trimmed by 4 bases and 4 bases, with 8 bases remaining between them. Germline CDR1 reads WSHSY; CDR2 reads SAAADI. The CDR3 DNA reads TGCGCCAGCAGTGTCAGTATTAATCAGCCCCAGCATTTT. This codes for CASSVSINQPQHF.

This clone appeared a few times. CDR3 in amino acids: CASSDRRNEQFF. CDR3 nucleotides: TGCGCCAGCAGTGACCGGCGGAATGAGCAGTTCTTC. V and J are TRBV10-1 and TRBJ2-1, with D unclear. Germline V CDR1 and CDR2: WNHNN, SYGVQD (reference sequence). Trimming stripped 3 bases from V and 7 bases from J, with 7 bases between. The CDR3 runs 12 residues.

V usage is TRBV30 and J usage is TRBJ1-1; D unclear. Germline V gene data show CDR1 as GTSNPN and CDR2 as SVGIG (reference sequence). This CDR3 is built from 15 residues. The V and J ends lost 4 bases and 7 bases respectively, with 22 bases between them. The CDR3 reads CAWTSFGHRLFEAFF. Here the CDR3 DNA reads TGTGCCTGGACCTCGTTCGGTCACCGATTATTTGAAGCTTTCTTT.

The chain has TRBV29-1 and TRBJ1-2; 9 nucleotides agree with TRBD1. Germline V gene sequence: CDR1 SQVTM, CDR2 ANQGSEA. Trimming at V came to 2 bases and at J to 7 bases, leaving 2 bases not matched to a gene. There are 12 residues in the CDR3. CDR3 bases: TGCAGCGTTGAAAAGGACAGGGGTGGCTACACCTTC. Its translation: CSVEKDRGGYTF.

The chain uses TRBV4-2 and TRBJ1-3; D remains unclear. V was clipped by 1 base and J by 2 bases, with 6 bases between them. CDR1 is LGHNA and CDR2 is YNFKEQ in the germline V gene. The length of the CDR3 is 14 residues. The CDR3 nucleotides are TGTGCCAGCAGCCAAGGAGGGCCTGGAAACACCATATATTTT. It encodes CASSQGGPGNTIYF.